The next 20 T cell receptor beta chains were all read from a single sample in a study of shared clonotypes between healthy human individuals. Sequenced by immunoSEQ multiplex PCR; TCRdb stores in-frame clones only, minus some. The data hold approximately 640,000 clones, with approximately 75% observed a single time. The sample was memory CD4+ T cells sorted from blood. Sample subset: CD45RA-negative fraction. The source of these receptors is a woman aged 25 to 39 in good health.

This clone was seen more than once but under ten times. CDR3 DNA: TGTGCCAGCGGACGGCGGGATTCCGGGGAGCTGTTTTTT. Translation: CASGRRDSGELFF. V is TRBV7-3 and J is TRBJ2-2; D might be TRBD2 (6 bases). The CDR3 covers 13 residues. Trimming stripped 8 bases from V and 6 bases from J, with 13 bases between. Per the germline V gene, CDR1 is SGHTA and CDR2 is FQGTGA.

This clone was picked up one time. V is TRBV7-2 and J is TRBJ2-5; no clear D. Germline V gene lookup returns CDR1 SGHTA and CDR2 FQGNSA. This CDR3 contains 12 residues. With 4 bases removed from V and 5 bases from J, the gap between germline ends came to 8 bases. The CDR3 here is CASSSYPETQYF. The CDR3 DNA follows: TGTGCCAGCAGCTCCTACCCGGAGACCCAGTACTTC.

Regarding this clone: Other DNA sequences in the sample encode the same CDR3. The V call is TRBV30, the J call TRBJ1-5; no reliable D call. This CDR3 has 13 residues. The germline gives CDR1 GTSNPN, CDR2 SVGIG (reference sequence). The V and J ends lost 2 bases and 2 bases respectively, with 7 bases between them. This chain's CDR3 is CAWSLRGNQPQHF. The CDR3 DNA reads as TGTGCCTGGAGTCTAAGGGGCAATCAGCCCCAGCATTTT.

The genes are TRBV6-4 and TRBJ2-7; D perhaps matches TRBD1 (5 bases). Germline V gene lookup returns CDR1 MRHNA and CDR2 SNTAGT. The CDR3 is made up of 13 amino acids. Trimming shortened V by 8 bases and J by 5 bases, and 16 bases separated the two germline ends. The CDR3 reads CASARDLSDEQYF. The CDR3 DNA sequence: TGTGCCAGCGCCAGGGATTTGAGTGACGAGCAGTACTTC.

The chain is built from TRBV18 and TRBJ1-2; D is perhaps TRBD1 (5 bases). This CDR3 region has 14 residues. From germline, CDR1 is KGHSH and CDR2 LQKENI. Deletions cut 6 bases from V and 4 bases from J, with 15 bases between. The DNA of the CDR3 is TGTGCCAGCTCCCGTGACGAGGGGATCTATGGCTACACCTTC. This sequence encodes CASSRDEGIYGYTF.

This clone was seen repeatedly, ten times or more. The chain is built from TRBV28 and TRBJ2-1, with 8 bases fitting TRBD2. Per germline, CDR1 MDHEN and CDR2 SYDVKM. V shed 2 bases, J shed 4 bases, and the junction held 1 base outside the gene matches. The CDR3 is 14 residues long. The CDR3 loop is CASSLGTSYNEQFF. The CDR3 region has the DNA TGTGCCAGCAGTTTAGGGACTAGTTACAATGAGCAGTTCTTC.

The chain carries TRBV5-1 and TRBJ2-5; D perhaps matches TRBD1 (6 bases). Trimming pared 5 bases from V and 2 bases from J, leaving 10 bases between. This CDR3 is built from 13 residues. CDR1 SGHRS and CDR2 YFSETQ come from the germline V gene. The chain's CDR3 is CASSQGSQETQYF. The DNA of the CDR3 is TGCGCCAGCAGTCAGGGGTCTCAAGAGACCCAGTACTTC.

The genes are TRBV25-1 and TRBJ2-1, with 11 nucleotides matching TRBD2. The CDR3 consists of 16 residues. J lost 7 bases, V lost 1 base, and 6 bases had no gene match. Germline V gene lookup returns CDR1 MGHDK and CDR2 SYGVNS. The CDR3 DNA reads as TGTGCCAGCAGTGAATGGGTAGCGGGAGGGCGGAATGAGCAGTTCTTC. This codes for CASSEWVAGGRNEQFF.

The chain has TRBV6-5 and TRBJ2-7; 12 positions agree with TRBD2. Per the germline V gene, CDR1 is MNHEY and CDR2 is SVGAGI. The CDR3 extends over 16 amino acids. With 2 bases clipped from V and 4 bases from J, the junction kept 6 bases outside the gene matches. The CDR3 sequence is CASSYAATSGSYEQYF. The DNA for the CDR3 is TGTGCCAGCAGTTACGCTGCGACTAGCGGGAGTTACGAGCAGTACTTC.

The genes are TRBV29-1 and TRBJ1-1; D is possibly TRBD1 (5 bases). CDR3 size: 12 residues. Trimming took off 3 bases at V and 5 bases at J, with 10 bases between the two ends. Germline CDR1 is SQVTM and CDR2 is ANQGSEA. DNA of the CDR3: TGCAGCGTTGATAACGGGGGGACTGAAGCTTTCTTT. Residues: CSVDNGGTEAFF.

V usage is TRBV6-5 and J usage is TRBJ2-7, with D uncertain. V was trimmed by 5 bases and J by 0 bases, leaving 11 bases between them. Germline V CDR1 and CDR2: MNHEY, SVGAGI. This CDR3 contains 14 residues. The CDR3 loop is CASSPRKPSYEQYF. The CDR3 DNA is TGTGCCAGCAGTCCTAGGAAACCCTCCTACGAGCAGTACTTC.

V gene TRBV4-2 combines with J gene TRBJ2-5, with 7 nucleotides matching TRBD2. Germline V gene data show CDR1 as LGHNA and CDR2 as YNFKEQ. The trim removed 1 base at V and 5 bases at J, leaving 7 bases unmatched. This CDR3 is 15 amino acids long. For the CDR3, the DNA is TGTGCCAGCAGCCAAGGGGCGCGGGAGCGGGAGACCCAGTACTTC. Residues: CASSQGARERETQYF.

The J gene is TRBJ2-1, the V gene TRBV6-6; the D gene is possibly TRBD1 (6 bases). The CDR3 has 16 residues. Trimming cost V 0 bases and J 4 bases, with 13 bases left between them. The germline gives CDR1 MNHNY, CDR2 SVGAGI (reference sequence). This CDR3 is CASSYSTGWGYNEQFF. The CDR3 DNA is TGTGCCAGCAGTTACTCAACAGGGTGGGGGTACAATGAGCAGTTCTTC.

The V call is TRBV6-5, the J call TRBJ2-1; 10 bases agree with TRBD2. The CDR3 is 15 amino acids. The junction had 11 bases not matched to a gene; V was cut back by 6 bases and J by 9 bases. Germline V lookup: CDR1 MNHEY, CDR2 SVGAGI. The CDR3 loop is CASRTWTSGASEQFF. CDR3 in DNA: TGTGCCAGCAGGACCTGGACTAGCGGCGCCAGTGAGCAGTTCTTC.

V and J are TRBV2 and TRBJ2-2; no clear D gene. The CDR3 contains 14 residues. Germline-derived CDR1 and CDR2 are SNHLY and FYNNEI. Trimming removed 5 bases at V and 6 bases at J, with 13 bases between. In DNA, the CDR3 is TGTGCCAGCAGTCGGACCATTTTGGCCGGGGAGCTGTTTTTT. Encoded protein: CASSRTILAGELFF.

This clone was found once. V gene TRBV5-1 combines with J gene TRBJ1-2; TRBD1 matches at 10 bases. The V and J ends lost 3 bases and 5 bases, in that order; junction bases with no gene match: 4. The length of the CDR3 is 14 residues. Germline CDR1 and CDR2: SGHRS and YFSETQ. DNA for the CDR3: TGCGCCAGCAGCTCAGGACAGGGGGAATATGGCTACACCTTC. The encoded protein is CASSSGQGEYGYTF. The entire variable domain, with the rest obtained from reference TRBV5-1 and TRBJ1-2, is as follows: KAGVTQTPRYLIKTRGQQVTLSCSPISGHRSVSWYQQTPGQGLQFLFEYFSETQRNKGNFPGRFSGRQFSNSRSEMNVSTLELGDSALYLCASSSGQGEYGYTFGSGTRLTVV.

V usage is TRBV28 and J usage is TRBJ1-1, with 9 bases lining up with TRBD1. The CDR3 covers 15 residues. The germline V gene has CDR1 MDHEN and CDR2 SYDVKM. Unmatched junction bases numbered 8, after V lost 8 bases and J lost 1 base. The CDR3 DNA reads TGTGCCAGCGGGGTGGGGACAGGGACGAACACTGAAGCTTTCTTT. Its translation is CASGVGTGTNTEAFF.

In regard to this clone: A read error may be the cause here, since a much bigger clone is one base away. The rearrangement joins TRBV27 to TRBJ1-4; D remains unclear. Per germline, CDR1 MNHEY and CDR2 SMNVEV (reference sequence). The CDR3 runs to 15 residues. Trimming removed 6 bases from V and 0 bases from J, with 11 bases in between. The CDR3 region is CASSPGYATNEKLFF. CDR3 coding DNA: TGTGCCAGCAGCCCGGGGTATGCAACTAATGAAAAACTGTTTTTT. Filled out from reference TRBV27 and TRBJ1-4, the complete variable domain reads EAQVTQNPRYLITVTGKKLTVTCSQNMNHEYMSWYRQDPGLGLRQIYYSMNVEVTDKGDVPEGYKVSRKEKRNFPLILESPSPNQTSLYFCASSPGYATNEKLFFGSGTQLSVL.

V usage is TRBV19 and J usage is TRBJ1-5; possible D gene TRBD1, 6 bases. V gave up 6 bases and J gave up 4 bases, with 22 bases separating them. Per germline, CDR1 LNHDA and CDR2 SQIVND (reference sequence). The CDR3 is 17 amino acids. The CDR3: CASSKSRGAQDNQPQHF. The CDR3 DNA reads TGTGCCAGTAGCAAATCTAGGGGGGCGCAAGATAATCAGCCCCAGCATTTT.

This clone appeared a few times. V gene TRBV6-6 combines with J gene TRBJ2-4; a weak D match, TRBD2 (5 bases). Germline V gene sequence: CDR1 MNHNY, CDR2 SVGAGI (reference sequence). The ends were cut back, 1 base at V and 0 bases at J, with 10 bases in the middle. The CDR3 runs 16 residues. In DNA form, the CDR3 reads TGTGCCAGCAGTTACTGGGGAGAAGGAGCCAAAAACATTCAGTACTTC. Amino acid sequence: CASSYWGEGAKNIQYF.